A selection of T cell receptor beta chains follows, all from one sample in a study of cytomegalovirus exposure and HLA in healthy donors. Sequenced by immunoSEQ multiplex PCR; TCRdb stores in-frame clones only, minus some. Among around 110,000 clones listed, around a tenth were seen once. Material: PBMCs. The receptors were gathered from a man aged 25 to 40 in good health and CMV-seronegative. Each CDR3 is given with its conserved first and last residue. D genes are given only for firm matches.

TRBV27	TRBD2	CASGPTPGLAHYEQYF
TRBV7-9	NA	CASSQPGGWYGYTF
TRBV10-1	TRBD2	CASSDISGSPSRVGQFF
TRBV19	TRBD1	CAMHRGLTEAFF
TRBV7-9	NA	CASSLAETENEKLFF
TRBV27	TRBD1	CASSGQDYNEQFF
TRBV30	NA	CAWGAAAVEQFF
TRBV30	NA	CAWRFPDSSNQPQHF
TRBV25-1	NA	CASSESYREKLFF
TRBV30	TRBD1	CAWMPQGKGNQPQHF
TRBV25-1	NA	CASSSRRSSYNEQFF
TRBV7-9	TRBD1	CASSRRDRDRTEAFF
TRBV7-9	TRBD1	CASSPGTGLRDEQYF
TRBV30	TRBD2	CAWRAGGPETGELFF
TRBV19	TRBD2	CASSTSREREGPGGEEQFF
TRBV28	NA	CASSLVRSGANVLTF
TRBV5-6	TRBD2	CASSLALAGGETQYF
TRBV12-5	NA	CASGQISWGGSSYNEQFF
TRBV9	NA	CASSVGGAYTGELFF
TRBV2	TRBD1	CASRLTGFNTEAFF
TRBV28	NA	CASSLTGKTDEAFF
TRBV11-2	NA	CASSLARQGANVLTF
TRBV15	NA	CATSPTGSSYNSPLHF
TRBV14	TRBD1	CASSQRTGNTEAFF
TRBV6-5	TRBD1	CASQGQTVYEQYF
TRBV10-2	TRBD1	CASSYGQGSSGANVLTF
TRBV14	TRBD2	CASSHRPGLGFYNEQFF
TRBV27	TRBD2	CASSRTSGAYEQYF
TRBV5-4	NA	CASSPTLDSASVYEQYF
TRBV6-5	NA	CASSSRQDASPLHF
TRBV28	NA	CASSLWGADSYEQYF
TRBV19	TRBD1	CASRGGGYGYTF
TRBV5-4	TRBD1	CASSSLQLTGDSYEQYF
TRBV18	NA	CASSPGANTEAFF
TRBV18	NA	CASSPENQPQHF
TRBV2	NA	CASGREGRSYEQYF
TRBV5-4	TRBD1	CASSFQGAREQYF
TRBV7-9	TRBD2	CASSLSAGDEQYF
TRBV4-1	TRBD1	CASSQEGQGIGEKLFF
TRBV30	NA	CAWSVIGAAAAQYF
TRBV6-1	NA	CASSEAGSNTIYF
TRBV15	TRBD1	CATSRESFGQAAFF
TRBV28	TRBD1	CASSFGQGVLGETQYF
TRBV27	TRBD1	CASSPGGGGYTF
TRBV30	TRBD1	CAWGTGGGYGYTF
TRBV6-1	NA	CASSASYQTVSNQPQHF
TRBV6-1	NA	CASSEHSGANVLTF
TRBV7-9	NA	CASSLGPRGTGNTIYF
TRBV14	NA	CASSQDYVTGNYGYTF
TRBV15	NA	CATSREARGNTGELFF
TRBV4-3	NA	CASSQEIGGGGQETQYF
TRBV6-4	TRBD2	CASSDSGTSGSNEQFF
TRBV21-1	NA	CASSTGRGRKNTEAFF
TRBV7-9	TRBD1	CASSPRQGYTEAFF
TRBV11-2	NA	CASSSYPRRDEKLFF